The 26 T cell receptor beta chains reported below all come from one sample, sequenced in a study of cytomegalovirus exposure and HLA in healthy donors. The PCR employed 60 Vbeta primers together with 13 Jbeta primers. The repertoire was sequenced with immunoSEQ multiplex PCR; TCRdb's copy has only in-frame clones and lacks some. This sample has roughly 65,000 clones; almost 70% occur once, and the top ten carry around 17%. Sequenced input: PBMCs. Source of these receptors: a man in his forties or fifties in good health and CMV-seropositive.

The chain uses TRBV7-2 and TRBJ2-7; D gene ambiguous. Germline assignment: CDR1 SGHTA and CDR2 FQGNSA. The CDR3 covers 11 residues. V lost 3 bases and J 10 bases, leaving 10 bases between the germline ends. The CDR3, as DNA: TGTGCCAGCAGCTTTTCTTACAACCAGTACTTC. Its protein is CASSFSYNQYF.

This clone turned up a few times. The chain is built from TRBV5-6 and TRBJ2-3, with 7 bases aligning to TRBD2. The V gene end was trimmed by 2 bases and the J gene end by 1 base; junction bases not matched to a gene: 4. The CDR3 is 15 residues long. Germline values: CDR1 SGHDT, CDR2 YYEEEE. The chain's CDR3 is CASSFDTSGTDTQYF. In DNA form, the CDR3 reads TGTGCCAGCAGCTTTGACACTAGCGGCACAGATACGCAGTATTTT.

This chain connects TRBV7-2 to TRBJ2-3, with 9 bases fitting TRBD2. The CDR3 extends over 16 amino acids. In germline, CDR1 is SGHTA, CDR2 FQGNSA. The ends lost 4 bases at V and 4 bases at J; junction bases unmatched: 9. This chain's CDR3 is CASSSHSGSVSDTQYF. CDR3 in DNA: TGTGCCAGCAGCTCCCATAGCGGGAGTGTGTCAGATACGCAGTATTTT.

J is TRBJ1-5 and V is TRBV10-1; 10 bases are a match to TRBD1. Looked up from germline, CDR1 is WNHNN and CDR2 is SYGVQD (reference sequence). This CDR3 has 15 amino acids. The V segment lost 2 bases and the J segment 5 bases; nucleotides outside the gene matches: 3. The CDR3 DNA follows: TGCGCCAGCAGTGAGGACAGGGGGCTATATCAGCCCCAGCATTTT. This encodes CASSEDRGLYQPQHF.

The CDR3 loop is CASRLLGGNTGELFF. CDR3 nucleotides: TGTGCCAGCAGGCTCCTGGGGGGTAACACCGGGGAGCTGTTTTTT. The V gene is TRBV7-9, the J gene TRBJ2-2; possible D gene TRBD2, 6 bases. The V and J ends lost 6 bases and 2 bases respectively, with 13 bases between them. Germline V gives CDR1 SEHNR, CDR2 FQNEAQ (reference sequence). The CDR3 is 15 residues long.

This sequence joins TRBV19 and TRBJ1-5; maybe TRBD1 (5 bases). The CDR3 length is 15 residues. Germline V gene lookup returns CDR1 LNHDA and CDR2 SQIVND (reference sequence). V was shortened by 1 base and J by 0 bases, with 7 bases between the two germline ends. The CDR3 protein is CASSIGGNSNQPQHF. CDR3 nucleotides: TGTGCCAGTAGTATAGGGGGCAATAGCAATCAGCCCCAGCATTTT.

V and J are TRBV13 and TRBJ1-1; D remains unclear. The germline V gene encodes CDR1 PRHDT and CDR2 FYEKMQ (reference sequence). This CDR3 comprises 14 residues. V was trimmed by 2 bases and J by 5 bases, leaving 12 bases between them. CDR3 sequence reads: CASSLPLAGTEAFF. The CDR3 bases are TGTGCCAGCAGCTTACCCCTTGCGGGGACTGAAGCTTTCTTT.

V is TRBV21-1 and J is TRBJ2-1; the D segment call TRBD2 is taken from the table without a DNA check. TRBV21-1 counts as a pseudogene. CDR3 length: 19 residues. The CDR3 DNA is TGTGCCAGCACCCTACTATTGAACCCCGGGACTAACCCTTACAATGAGCAGTTCTTC. Translation gives CASTLLLNPGTNPYNEQFF.

The rearrangement uses TRBV4-2 and TRBJ2-3, with 12 positions matching TRBD2. With 1 base clipped from V and 2 bases from J, the junction kept 10 bases outside the gene matches. The germline V gene encodes CDR1 LGHNA and CDR2 YNFKEQ. The CDR3 has 19 amino acids. The CDR3 DNA reads TGTGCCAGCAGCCAAGTCATCCCTACTAGCGGGGGGCCCACAGATACGCAGTATTTT. This sequence encodes CASSQVIPTSGGPTDTQYF.

The V gene is TRBV19, the J gene TRBJ1-1, with a tentative D call TRBD1 (5 bases). Germline V gene lookup returns CDR1 LNHDA and CDR2 SQIVND (reference sequence). The V end lost 10 bases, the J end lost 7 bases, and 16 bases lay between the germline ends. The CDR3 covers 12 residues. CDR3 region: CATSYLQGEAFF. In DNA, the CDR3 is TGTGCCACATCCTATTTGCAGGGTGAAGCTTTCTTT.

The rearrangement links TRBV4-1 to TRBJ2-7; 10 positions match TRBD1. The CDR3 consists of 16 residues. The junction had 8 bases not matched to a gene; V was cut back by 4 bases and J by 2 bases. Per germline, CDR1 MGHRA and CDR2 YSYEKL. The CDR3 DNA reads as TGCGCCAGCAGCCCCGGGGGACAGGGGATCCCCTACGAGCAGTACTTC. Its translation is CASSPGGQGIPYEQYF.

The V gene is TRBV6-4, the J gene TRBJ2-6; D gene uncertain. Germline CDR1 MRHNA, CDR2 SNTAGT. This CDR3 has 15 amino acids. The V end was cut by 5 bases, the J end by 0 bases, with 8 bases between. The CDR3 sequence is CASSLGSSGANVLTF. The CDR3, as DNA: TGTGCCAGCAGTCTAGGAAGCTCTGGGGCCAACGTCCTGACTTTC.

This chain links TRBV6-6 with TRBJ1-1, with unresolved D. This CDR3 region has 14 residues. Trimming cost V 6 bases and J 4 bases, with 15 bases left between them. Germline CDR1 reads MNHNY; CDR2 reads SVGAGI (reference sequence). The CDR3 reads CASSAVSEITEAFF. CDR3 sequence (DNA): TGTGCCAGCAGCGCCGTATCGGAGATCACTGAAGCTTTCTTT.

Here the CDR3 DNA reads TGTGCCAGCAGCCTATTCACAGGGGGCGGTGAGCAGTTCTTC. Its protein product is CASSLFTGGGEQFF. The V gene is TRBV5-6, the J gene TRBJ2-1, with TRBD1 matching over 9 bases. CDR3 length equals 14 residues. Losses at the gene ends were 4 bases for V and 9 bases for J; bases not matched to a gene: 8. Germline lookup yields CDR1 SGHDT and CDR2 YYEEEE.

This chain joins TRBV19 and TRBJ1-2; D remains ambiguous. Germline V lookup: CDR1 LNHDA, CDR2 SQIVND (reference sequence). The CDR3 totals 17 residues. The germline V and J ends were trimmed by 7 bases and 2 bases, with 23 bases remaining between them. The CDR3 loop reads CASNFLAGEKNNYGYTF. The CDR3 coding sequence is TGTGCCAGTAACTTCCTCGCGGGTGAGAAAAACAACTATGGCTACACCTTC.

This clone was seen only a few times. V is TRBV4-3 and J is TRBJ2-1; 8 bases match TRBD1. Germline V gene data show CDR1 as LGHNA and CDR2 as YSLEER. V was pared by 4 bases and J by 2 bases, with 1 base of the junction left unmatched. The CDR3 runs to 14 residues. The CDR3 here is CASSRDRPYNEQFF. The DNA for the CDR3 is TGCGCCAGCAGCCGGGACAGGCCCTACAATGAGCAGTTCTTC.

V usage is TRBV6-5 and J usage is TRBJ1-3; D is perhaps TRBD1 (6 bases). Germline CDR1 and CDR2: MNHEY and SVGAGI. Trimming pared 7 bases from V and 8 bases from J, leaving 15 bases between. This CDR3 is built from 13 residues. In DNA, the CDR3 is TGTGCCAGCACAGTTACAGAGGGGGACACCATATATTTT. This sequence encodes CASTVTEGDTIYF.

The chain joins TRBV10-3 to TRBJ1-4; no clear D. V dropped 3 bases and J dropped 6 bases, with 14 bases sitting between them. Germline-derived CDR1 and CDR2 are ENHRY and SYGVKD. There are 15 residues in the CDR3. CDR3 region: CAISERSQPHEKLFF. CDR3 DNA: TGTGCCATCAGTGAAAGATCACAGCCCCATGAAAAACTGTTTTTT.

As regards this clone: This sample includes further DNA sequences coding for the same CDR3. The chain employs TRBV25-1 and TRBJ2-4; D is possibly TRBD2 (5 bases). CDR1 is MGHDK, CDR2 SYGVNS, per germline. Trimming shortened V by 0 bases and J by 7 bases, and 10 bases separated the two germline ends. The CDR3 has 14 residues. The DNA for the CDR3 is TGTGCCAGCAGTGAATATGAGGGTTTTAACATTCAGTACTTC. This translates into CASSEYEGFNIQYF. The full variable domain, with the rest looked up from reference TRBV25-1 and TRBJ2-4, is EADIYQTPRYLVIGTGKKITLECSQTMGHDKMYWYQQDPGMELHLIHYSYGVNSTEKGDLSSESTVSRIRTEHFPLTLESARPSHTSQYLCASSEYEGFNIQYFGAGTRLSVL.

The chain carries TRBV11-2 and TRBJ1-2; D gene ambiguous. V was pared by 0 bases and J by 3 bases, with 11 bases between. Germline V lookup: CDR1 SGHAT, CDR2 FQNNGV. The CDR3 totals 15 residues. CDR3 loop: CASSLDRGADYGYTF. The CDR3 bases are TGTGCCAGCAGCTTAGACCGGGGAGCCGACTATGGCTACACCTTC.

This clone was found once. Written as DNA, the CDR3 is TGTGCCAGCAGTGAGGCCGAAAAACTGTTTTTT. Translation: CASSEAEKLFF. The chain links TRBV25-1 to TRBJ1-4; D gene ambiguous. Trimming removed 3 bases from V and 8 bases from J, with 4 bases in between. The CDR3 is made up of 11 amino acids. The germline V gene has CDR1 MGHDK and CDR2 SYGVNS.

V and J are TRBV10-1 and TRBJ2-3, with 7 bases fitting TRBD1. The CDR3 contains 14 residues. In germline, CDR1 is WNHNN, CDR2 SYGVQD (reference sequence). V lost 6 bases and J lost 5; bases outside the gene matches: 8. DNA for the CDR3: TGCGCCAGCAGCTTCGGGACAGAGCAAGATACGCAGTATTTT. Its translation is CASSFGTEQDTQYF.

This clone was counted a few times. J is TRBJ1-2 and V is TRBV19; 7 positions match TRBD1. CDR1 LNHDA and CDR2 SQIVND come from the germline V gene (reference sequence). The trim removed 3 bases at V and 1 base at J, leaving 11 bases unmatched. This CDR3 has 17 amino acids. The DNA for the CDR3 is TGTGCCAGTAGTATCACCCCCAGACAGGGAGATAACTATGGCTACACCTTC. Residues: CASSITPRQGDNYGYTF.

This clone was seen a handful of times. This chain's CDR3 is CASSQDTDTEAFF. The CDR3 coding sequence is TGCGCCAGCAGCCAAGATACAGACACTGAAGCTTTCTTT. The chain is built from TRBV4-3 and TRBJ1-1; D not resolved. Germline CDR1 LGHNA, CDR2 YSLEER. The germline V and J ends were trimmed by 0 bases and 3 bases, with 5 bases remaining between them. The CDR3 runs 13 residues.

V gene TRBV19 combines with J gene TRBJ2-1; D is uncertain. Germline CDR1 is LNHDA and CDR2 is SQIVND (reference sequence). Trimming shortened V by 5 bases and J by 12 bases, and 20 bases separated the two germline ends. This CDR3 is built from 14 residues. For the CDR3, the DNA is TGTGCCAGTAGTGTACGGCAGGATCGCCTTAGGCAGTTCTTC. This codes for CASSVRQDRLRQFF.

This rearrangement joins TRBV7-2 to TRBJ1-2, with TRBD1 matching over 7 bases. This CDR3 contains 14 residues. From germline, CDR1 is SGHTA and CDR2 FQGNSA. V was pared by 6 bases and J by 6 bases, with 10 bases of the junction left unmatched. Written as DNA, the CDR3 is TGTGCCAGCAGTAAACCGACAGGGTATGATGGCTACACCTTC. Protein sequence: CASSKPTGYDGYTF.